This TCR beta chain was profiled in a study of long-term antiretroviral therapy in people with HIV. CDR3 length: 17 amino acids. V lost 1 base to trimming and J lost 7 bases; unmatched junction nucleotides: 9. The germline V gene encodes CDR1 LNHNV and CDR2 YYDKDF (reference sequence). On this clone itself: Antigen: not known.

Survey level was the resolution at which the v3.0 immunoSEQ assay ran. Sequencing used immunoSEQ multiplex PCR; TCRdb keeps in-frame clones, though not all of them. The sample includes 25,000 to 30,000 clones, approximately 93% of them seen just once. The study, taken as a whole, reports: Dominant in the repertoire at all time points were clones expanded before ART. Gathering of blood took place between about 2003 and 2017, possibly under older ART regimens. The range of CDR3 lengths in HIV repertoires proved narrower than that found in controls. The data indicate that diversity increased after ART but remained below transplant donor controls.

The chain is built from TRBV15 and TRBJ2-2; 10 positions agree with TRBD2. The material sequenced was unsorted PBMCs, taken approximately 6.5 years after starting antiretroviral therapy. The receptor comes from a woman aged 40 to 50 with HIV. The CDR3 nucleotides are TGTGCCACCAGCAGAGGGGGAGCGGGGGGGCTGGGCGGGGAGCTGTTTTTT. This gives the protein CATSRGGAGGLGGELFF.